Listed below are T cell receptor beta chains from one sample, sequenced in a study of immune heterogeneity within non-small cell lung tumors. TCRdb recomputed calls from the multiplex PCR reads with MiXCR, one row per CDR3 protein. This repertoire shows 9,000 to 13,000 distinct CDR3 sequences, roughly 30% found once; its top ten account for 21%. The sequencing sample was made of lung tumor tissue. Receptors were obtained from a woman aged 45-59 years with non-small cell lung cancer. The CDR3 runs from the conserved cysteine through the conserved F or W. The D gene is left open where the match is weak. Clone size is not always given. Where it is, it says once, few, many or a class for expanded clones.

TRBD1,many,TRBJ1-2,TRBV11-3,TGTGCCAGCAGCCCGGACAGGGGAACGGGCTACACCTTC,CASSPDRGTGYTF
-,-,TRBJ2-3,TRBV7-6,TGTGCCAGCAGTTCGGACGGAGCAAACACAGATACGCAGTATTTT,CASSSDGANTDTQYF
-,-,TRBJ1-4,TRBV19,TGTGCCAGTAGTATCGGAAGAGGAAAACTGTTTTTT,CASSIGRGKLFF
-,many,TRBJ2-3,TRBV5-1,TGCGCCAGCAGCTCTCTCCCGACGGACGGAGCTAGCACAGATACGCAGTATTTT,CASSSLPTDGASTDTQYF
-,few,TRBJ1-6,TRBV7-3,TGTGCCAGCAGCTTAGGGCAGGTCAATTCACCCCTCCACTTT,CASSLGQVNSPLHF
TRBD1,few,TRBJ2-1,TRBV9,TGTGCCAGCAGGAAGGACAGGGGGCTTCCTAGCTCCTACAATGAGCAGTTCTTC,CASRKDRGLPSSYNEQFF
-,few,TRBJ1-4,TRBV6-2/TRBV6-3,TGTGCCAGCAGACCCCACCAAACCGGTGAAAAACTGTTTTTT,CASRPHQTGEKLFF
-,-,TRBJ2-5,TRBV30,TGTGCCTGGAGTGTAACAGGGTTGGAGACCCAGTACTTC,CAWSVTGLETQYF
TRBD2,-,TRBJ2-4,TRBV6-1,TGTGTCAGCAGTGAAGAATGGCTAGCGGGGGGGCTAGCCAAAAACATTCAGTACTTC,CVSSEEWLAGGLAKNIQYF
-,few,TRBJ2-5,TRBV6-1,TGTGCCAGCAGTGTTACTCTGTCAGGGACCCAGTACTTC,CASSVTLSGTQYF